This T cell receptor beta chain originates from a study of early T cells in non-severe SARS-CoV-2 infection. Study at large: Sequencing of unsorted whole blood was done on bulk RNA, leaving chains unpaired.

MiXCR, applied by TCRdb to the 5' RACE reads, yields one record per CDR3 protein. Of tens of thousands of distinct CDR3 sequences in the sample, around 6.9% were seen once. About this clonotype: No antigen is known for it.

Trimming removed 6 bases from V and 7 bases from J, with 21 bases in between. CDR3 length: 15 residues. Germline V gene sequence: CDR1 DFQATT, CDR2 SNEGSKA (reference sequence). Study-wide results and limits: The VDJdb matching leaned toward anti-spike CD8 responses and overlooked private and CD4 specificities.

This chain joins TRBV20-1 and TRBJ2-2; the D gene is possibly TRBD2 (6 bases). This TCR was sampled from an adult who was a healthcare worker with PCR-confirmed SARS-CoV-2 infection or an uninfected control (not recorded which). This material consisted of whole blood, taken at baseline. CDR3 DNA: TGCAGTGCGCCTGGGGAGGCAGGAGGGGTCGGGGAGCTGTTTTTT. The encoded protein is CSAPGEAGGVGELFF.